This T cell receptor (beta chain) was documented in a study of blood T cell repertoires in COVID-19. Losses at the gene ends were 9 bases for V and 6 bases for J; bases not matched to a gene: 9. This CDR3 has 15 residues. Germline values: CDR1 MNHEY, CDR2 SMNVEV (reference sequence). Method: immunoSEQ multiplex PCR; TCRdb's copy keeps in-frame clones and lacks some. In the table there are over 85,000 clones, more than 75% of which are singletons. This chain connects TRBV27 to TRBJ2-5; TRBD2 matches at 14 bases. The sequenced material came from peripheral blood. The sequence derives from a woman older than 75 with active COVID-19. The CDR3 sequence is CASRPGTSGSKTQYF. The DNA of the CDR3 is TGTGCCAGTCGCCCCGGGACTAGCGGGAGTAAGACCCAGTACTTC.